Below are 31 T cell receptor beta chains sequenced from a single sample in a study of blood T cell repertoires in COVID-19. Only in-frame clones appear in the TCRdb table, and some are missing; sequencing was by immunoSEQ multiplex PCR. The sample consists of about 31,000 clones, roughly 90% of them appearing once. Input material: peripheral blood. The receptor set was obtained from a woman aged 40 to 50 with active or convalescent COVID-19.

V is TRBV19 and J is TRBJ1-5; TRBD1 matches at 7 bases. The CDR3 is made up of 15 amino acids. The junction had 8 bases not matched to a gene; V was cut back by 4 bases and J by 5 bases. Per germline, CDR1 LNHDA and CDR2 SQIVND (reference sequence). As DNA, the CDR3 is TGTGCCAGTAGTACGTTAGACAGGGAACATCAGCCCCAGCATTTT. It codes for CASSTLDREHQPQHF.

The V and J genes are TRBV29-1 and TRBJ2-7; 11 bases map to TRBD1. Trimming took 6 bases from V and 4 from J; bases not matched to a gene: 14. The germline V gene encodes CDR1 SQVTM and CDR2 ANQGSEA. The CDR3 covers 16 residues. The CDR3 is CSVGGPLGDRGYEQYF. DNA of the CDR3: TGCAGCGTCGGCGGCCCGCTGGGGGACAGGGGGTACGAGCAGTACTTC.

V and J are TRBV7-9 and TRBJ1-2; a possible D gene is TRBD1 (5 bases). V was pared by 3 bases and J by 3 bases, with 11 bases between. The length of the CDR3 is 14 residues. Germline V gives CDR1 SEHNR, CDR2 FQNEAQ (reference sequence). The CDR3 nucleotides read TGTGCCAGCAGCTTTCCCCAGACAGACTATGGCTACACCTTC. Encoded protein: CASSFPQTDYGYTF.

The J gene is TRBJ1-1, the V gene TRBV6-5; D perhaps matches TRBD1 (5 bases). The CDR3 spans 12 residues. Trimming removed 6 bases from V and 7 bases from J, with 12 bases in between. Germline CDR1 MNHEY, CDR2 SVGAGI. CDR3 sequence: CASSPRGNEAFF. Here the CDR3 DNA reads TGTGCCAGCAGCCCGCGGGGGAATGAAGCTTTCTTT.

This chain links TRBV29-1 with TRBJ1-2, with D tentatively TRBD1 (6 bases). The CDR3 loop spans 13 amino acids. Germline CDR1 SQVTM, CDR2 ANQGSEA. V shed 1 base and J shed 2 bases, with 8 bases lying between them. CDR3 bases: TGCAGCGTTGAAGGGGGACACAACTATGGCTACACCTTC. This encodes CSVEGGHNYGYTF.

The genes are TRBV9 and TRBJ1-1, with 7 bases lining up with TRBD1. This CDR3 contains 16 residues. The germline V gene has CDR1 SGDLS and CDR2 YYNGEE. The V gene end was trimmed by 0 bases and the J gene end by 6 bases; junction bases not matched to a gene: 11. As DNA, the CDR3 is TGTGCCAGCAGCGTAGGTGAGGGGGCCAGGACCTCTGAAGCTTTCTTT. Amino acids: CASSVGEGARTSEAFF.

This clone was detected only a few times. The genes are TRBV28 and TRBJ2-7; D gene uncertain. CDR1 MDHEN and CDR2 SYDVKM come from the germline V gene. The V end lost 2 bases, the J end lost 3 bases, and 11 bases lay between the germline ends. The CDR3 is 14 residues long. The DNA of the CDR3 is TGTGCCAGCAGTTTACGGAGCAGCTACTACGAGCAGTACTTC. Its protein product is CASSLRSSYYEQYF.

The V and J genes are TRBV5-6 and TRBJ1-5, with 7 bases lining up with TRBD1. The germline CDR1 and CDR2 sequences are SGHDT and YYEEEE. The V and J ends lost 4 bases and 4 bases, in that order; junction bases with no gene match: 2. The CDR3 extends over 13 amino acids. The chain's CDR3 is CASSLRGNQPQHF. DNA of the CDR3: TGTGCCAGCAGCCTCAGGGGGAATCAGCCCCAGCATTTT. Full variable domain (outside the CDR3, taken from reference TRBV5-6 and TRBJ1-5): DAGVTQSPTHLIKTRGQQVTLRCSPKSGHDTVSWYQQALGQGPQFIFQYYEEEERQRGNFPDRFSGHQFPNYSSELNVNALLLGDSALYLCASSLRGNQPQHFGDGTRLSIL.

The rearrangement joins TRBV5-1 to TRBJ1-5; tentative D call: TRBD1 (5 bases). Germline assignment: CDR1 SGHRS and CDR2 YFSETQ. The germline V and J ends were trimmed by 0 bases and 0 bases, with 13 bases remaining between them. The CDR3 is 17 amino acids. CDR3 region: CASSLEGAHGSNQPQHF. The CDR3 bases are TGCGCCAGCAGCTTGGAAGGGGCGCATGGTAGCAATCAGCCCCAGCATTTT.

In DNA form, the CDR3 reads TGTGCCAGCAGCCAGGGGCAGGGCAATGAGCAGTTCTTC. Encoded protein: CASSQGQGNEQFF. This chain links TRBV11-3 with TRBJ2-1; possible D gene TRBD1, 6 bases. The CDR3 is made up of 13 amino acids. The germline V gene has CDR1 SGHNT and CDR2 YENEEA. V gave up 5 bases and J gave up 6 bases, with 11 bases separating them.

The V call is TRBV9, the J call TRBJ2-1; the match to TRBD2 covers 7 bases. Germline CDR1 and CDR2: SGDLS and YYNGEE. This CDR3 spans 16 amino acids. The V and J ends lost 3 bases and 6 bases, in that order; junction bases with no gene match: 12. CDR3 DNA: TGTGCCAGCAGCGCCCAACCCTGGGGGGGGGTCAATGAGCAGTTCTTC. Protein product: CASSAQPWGGVNEQFF.

The chain employs TRBV19 and TRBJ2-5; the match to TRBD2 covers 10 bases. Germline V gives CDR1 LNHDA, CDR2 SQIVND (reference sequence). J was trimmed by 1 base and V by 5 bases; bases with no gene match: 4. This CDR3 region has 15 residues. The CDR3 DNA reads as TGTGCCAGTAGTCCACTAGCGGGGCGCCAAGAGACCCAGTACTTC. It specifies CASSPLAGRQETQYF.

The chain joins TRBV5-1 to TRBJ1-3; 8 nucleotides align to TRBD1. V lost 4 bases and J lost 3; bases outside the gene matches: 9. The CDR3 spans 16 residues. Germline V gene lookup returns CDR1 SGHRS and CDR2 YFSETQ. The CDR3 here is CASSDLAGGGGNTIYF. The CDR3 nucleotides are TGCGCCAGCAGCGATTTAGCAGGGGGCGGTGGAAACACCATATATTTT.

The chain employs TRBV29-1 and TRBJ2-4; 13 bases align to TRBD2. Germline V gene lookup returns CDR1 SQVTM and CDR2 ANQGSEA. The V and J ends lost 5 bases and 7 bases, in that order; junction bases with no gene match: 11. This CDR3 has 16 residues. CDR3 bases: TGCAGCGTTACACTTACTAGCGGGGGGGCACTCAACATTCAGTACTTC. This sequence encodes CSVTLTSGGALNIQYF.

V is TRBV4-2 and J is TRBJ1-2; possible D gene TRBD1, 6 bases. The CDR3 totals 16 residues. Germline V gene sequence: CDR1 LGHNA, CDR2 YNFKEQ. The V end lost 5 bases, the J end lost 4 bases, and 20 bases lay between the germline ends. The CDR3 protein is CASSSERGGTVYGYTF. In DNA form, the CDR3 reads TGTGCCAGCAGCAGCGAGAGGGGGGGGACCGTCTATGGCTACACCTTC.

This sequence joins TRBV19 and TRBJ1-1; TRBD1 agrees at 7 bases. The V gene end was trimmed by 5 bases and the J gene end by 1 base; junction bases not matched to a gene: 10. The CDR3 loop spans 16 amino acids. Germline CDR1 reads LNHDA; CDR2 reads SQIVND (reference sequence). CDR3 in DNA: TGTGCCAGTAGTCCCCGACAGGGAAAATCGAACACTGAAGCTTTCTTT. Translation: CASSPRQGKSNTEAFF. Using reference TRBV19 and TRBJ1-1 for the parts outside the CDR3, the full variable domain is DGGITQSPKYLFRKEGQNVTLSCEQNLNHDAMYWYRQDPGQGLRLIYYSQIVNDFQKGDIAEGYSVSREKKESFPLTVTSAQKNPTAFYLCASSPRQGKSNTEAFFGQGTRLTVV.

This clone was observed once. This chain links TRBV10-2 with TRBJ1-5, with D unclear. Deletions cut 5 bases from V and 4 bases from J, with 15 bases between. The CDR3 contains 15 residues. The germline CDR1 and CDR2 sequences are WSHSY and SAAADI. The CDR3 DNA reads as TGCGCCAGCAGTTTTTCGACGGGTGGGAATCAGCCCCAGCATTTT. Protein product: CASSFSTGGNQPQHF.

Note on this clone: At one end the junction does not follow the germline gene, possibly because of a read error. The chain combines TRBV9 with TRBJ2-5; the match to TRBD2 covers 11 bases. Looked up from germline, CDR1 is SGDLS and CDR2 is YYNGEE. This CDR3 is built from 14 residues. In DNA form, the CDR3 reads TGTGCCAGCAGCGAGGGGGACCGACTAGCGGGGATCAACTTC. It specifies CASSEGDRLAGINF.

The chain carries TRBV7-9 and TRBJ2-2; tentative D call: TRBD2 (5 bases). The germline V gene encodes CDR1 SEHNR and CDR2 FQNEAQ (reference sequence). V lost 2 bases, J lost 2 bases, and 9 bases lay in between. The CDR3 has 15 amino acids. The CDR3 loop reads CASSLPGSNTGELFF. CDR3 sequence (DNA): TGTGCCAGCAGCTTACCGGGGTCTAACACCGGGGAGCTGTTTTTT.

The chain is built from TRBV5-1 and TRBJ1-4; D is perhaps TRBD1 (6 bases). CDR1 is SGHRS and CDR2 is YFSETQ in the germline V gene. The CDR3 consists of 15 residues. The V end was cut by 0 bases, the J end by 7 bases, with 13 bases between. The CDR3 DNA reads TGCGCCAGCAGCTTGGGAGGGGGTACGACTGAAAAACTGTTTTTT. This codes for CASSLGGGTTEKLFF.

The rearrangement links TRBV11-2 to TRBJ2-1, with D tentatively TRBD1 (6 bases). The CDR3 has 13 amino acids. Trimming took 3 bases from V and 6 from J, leaving 9 bases between them. CDR1 and CDR2 from the germline V gene are SGHAT and FQNNGV. In nucleotides, the CDR3 is TGTGCCAGCAGCTTGCGCAGGGGCAATGAGCAGTTCTTC. Its protein product is CASSLRRGNEQFF. The full variable domain, its missing parts supplied by reference TRBV11-2 and TRBJ2-1, is EAGVAQSPRYKIIEKRQSVAFWCNPISGHATLYWYQQILGQGPKLLIQFQNNGVVDDSQLPKDRFSAERLKGVDSTLKIQPAKLEDSAVYLCASSLRRGNEQFFGPGTRLTVL.

V gene TRBV5-1 combines with J gene TRBJ1-2, with 10 positions matching TRBD1. The CDR3 has 15 amino acids. The V segment lost 4 bases and the J segment 6 bases; nucleotides outside the gene matches: 9. Per germline, CDR1 SGHRS and CDR2 YFSETQ. CDR3 in DNA: TGCGCCAGCAGCCTATTGACCGGGACAGGGGATGGCTACACCTTC. Translation gives CASSLLTGTGDGYTF.

For the CDR3, the DNA is TGTGCCAGCTCAGCGTTGGTGACAGGGGATACTGAAGCTTTCTTT. Translation: CASSALVTGDTEAFF. The chain links TRBV9 to TRBJ1-1; 8 nucleotides align to TRBD1. V was clipped by 7 bases and J by 5 bases; unmatched bases: 13. CDR3 size: 15 residues. Germline lookup yields CDR1 SGDLS and CDR2 YYNGEE.

This chain links TRBV9 with TRBJ1-1, with D possibly matching TRBD1 (5 bases). The V gene lost 0 bases and the J gene lost 0 bases, with 15 bases spanning the gap. The CDR3 consists of 17 residues. CDR1 and CDR2 from the germline V gene are SGDLS and YYNGEE. CDR3 DNA sequence: TGTGCCAGCAGCGTAGACCCACACTTGACAGTGAACACTGAAGCTTTCTTT. This gives the protein CASSVDPHLTVNTEAFF.

This chain connects TRBV19 to TRBJ1-1, with D possibly being TRBD1 (5 bases). The CDR3 has 13 residues. CDR1 is LNHDA and CDR2 is SQIVND in the germline V gene (reference sequence). V lost 5 bases, J lost 5 bases, and 12 bases lay in between. CDR3 region: CASSRERGTEAFF. CDR3 nucleotides: TGTGCCAGTAGTCGAGAAAGGGGTACTGAAGCTTTCTTT.

The chain joins TRBV5-4 to TRBJ2-1, with 7 bases lining up with TRBD2. V was pared by 4 bases and J by 2 bases, with 18 bases of the junction left unmatched. Germline loops: CDR1 SGHNT, CDR2 YYREEE (reference sequence). CDR3 length equals 19 residues. CDR3 in DNA: TGTGCCAGCAGCCCGGGCCTGGGTAGCGGGCGGGGAGCCTACAATGAGCAGTTCTTC. Protein: CASSPGLGSGRGAYNEQFF. Using reference TRBV5-4 and TRBJ2-1 for the parts outside the CDR3, the full variable domain is ETGVTQSPTHLIKTRGQQVTLRCSSQSGHNTVSWYQQALGQGPQFIFQYYREEENGRGNFPPRFSGLQFPNYSSELNVNALELDDSALYLCASSPGLGSGRGAYNEQFFGPGTRLTVL.

V is TRBV6-1 and J is TRBJ1-5; no reliable D call. This CDR3 spans 16 amino acids. V was shortened by 4 bases and J by 0 bases, with 13 bases between the two germline ends. Germline V CDR1 and CDR2: MNHNS, SASEGT. This CDR3 is CASSAVKSNSNQPQHF. CDR3 sequence (DNA): TGTGCCAGCAGTGCGGTGAAAAGCAATAGCAATCAGCCCCAGCATTTT.

The chain combines TRBV30 with TRBJ1-5, with D possibly TRBD1 on 5 matching bases. Germline values: CDR1 GTSNPN, CDR2 SVGIG (reference sequence). The CDR3 consists of 14 residues. Trimming took off 3 bases at V and 4 bases at J, with 13 bases between the two ends. This chain's CDR3 is CAWRGGTGNQPQHF. In DNA, the CDR3 is TGTGCCTGGAGGGGAGGGACGGGGAATCAGCCCCAGCATTTT.

The chain is built from TRBV6-2 or TRBV6-3 and TRBJ2-7; 7 bases are a match to TRBD2. This CDR3 region has 13 residues. The V gene end was trimmed by 5 bases and the J gene end by 4 bases; junction bases not matched to a gene: 5. The germline V gene encodes CDR1 MNHEY and CDR2 SVGEGT. The CDR3 DNA reads as TGTGCCAGCAGTCATGGGAGGGTGTACGAGCAGTACTTC. Translation: CASSHGRVYEQYF.

The J gene is TRBJ1-1, the V gene TRBV2; unclear D gene. The CDR3 covers 15 residues. Germline-derived CDR1 and CDR2 are SNHLY and FYNNEI. Trimming took 5 bases from V and 3 from J, leaving 16 bases between them. The CDR3 region is CASSFPSAGDTEAFF. In nucleotides, the CDR3 is TGTGCCAGCAGTTTTCCCAGCGCCGGGGACACTGAAGCTTTCTTT.

The chain recombines TRBV5-6 with TRBJ1-1, with D perhaps TRBD1 (5 bases). The CDR3 length is 15 residues. Trimming took off 0 bases at V and 3 bases at J, with 12 bases between the two ends. From germline, CDR1 is SGHDT and CDR2 YYEEEE. As DNA, the CDR3 is TGTGCCAGCAGCTTGGGGGTTCGGGGGTACACTGAAGCTTTCTTT. It is translated as CASSLGVRGYTEAFF.